This TCR beta chain was captured by sequencing in a study of blood T cell repertoires in COVID-19. This clone was observed once. Residents of 24 US areas, aged about 18 to 100 years, made up the participants. Participants' reported clinical history set cohort assignment. The recovered donors of Cohort 3 showed two negative PCRs, clearance, or symptom resolution. TCRdb's copy holds only in-frame clones and misses some; the assay was immunoSEQ multiplex PCR. The sample gives about 300,000 clones, 85% to 90% of which show up once; about 4% is in the top ten. Germline CDR1 reads SQVTM; CDR2 reads ANQGSEA. With 5 bases removed from V and 1 base from J, the gap between germline ends came to 14 bases. This CDR3 comprises 14 residues.

The V gene is TRBV29-1, the J gene TRBJ2-5; D is undetermined. The material sequenced was PBMCs or T cells enriched from blood (not recorded which). The sequence derives from a man aged 25 to 40 who had recovered from COVID-19. This CDR3 reads CSVPLRSSQETQYF. The CDR3, as DNA: TGCAGCGTTCCTTTACGGAGTTCCCAAGAGACCCAGTACTTC.